These T cell receptor beta chains were read from a single sample in a study of T cells in Graves' hyperthyroidism and ophthalmopathy. TCRdb processed the multiplex PCR reads anew with MiXCR; each CDR3 protein has one entry. The sample lists fewer than 550,000 distinct CDR3 sequences, 15% to 18% occurring once. The sequenced sample consisted of blood. These receptors all stem from a young woman with Graves' hyperthyroidism. CDR3s include the opening cysteine and the closing phenylalanine or tryptophan. The D gene is left open where the match is weak. Clone size is stated in some rows and not others, as once, few, many or a class when expanded.

clone_size | d_call | j_call | v_call | cdr3_nt | cdr3_aa
many | - | TRBJ2-7 | TRBV11-3 | TGTGCCAGCAGCTTTCGGGACGGACCCTACGAGCAGTACTTC | CASSFRDGPYEQYF
many | - | TRBJ1-2 | TRBV7-2 | TGTGCCAGCAGCTCCCAAACTCGTGGACAGAGTAACTATGGCTACACCTTC | CASSSQTRGQSNYGYTF
many | TRBD1 | TRBJ2-7 | TRBV20-1 | TGCAGTGCTAGAGATCAAAGGGGGCCGGGTTACGAGCAGTACTTC | CSARDQRGPGYEQYF
many | - | TRBJ2-1 | TRBV20-1 | TGCAGTGCCCCGCCTGCAGGCAATGAGCAGTTCTTC | CSAPPAGNEQFF
many | - | TRBJ2-7 | TRBV5-6 | TGTGCCAGCAGCTTGAGGGCAGGATCCTGGAGAAGTCAACACGAGCAGTACTTC | CASSLRAGSWRSQHEQYF
many | TRBD2 | TRBJ2-2 | TRBV9 | TGTGCCAGCCAGACTAGCGGGAGATACACCGGGGAGCTGTTTTTT | CASQTSGRYTGELFF
many | - | TRBJ1-5 | TRBV11-2 | TGTGCCAGCAGCCCAGACAGGCAGGGGCAGCCCCAGCATTTT | CASSPDRQGQPQHF
few | - | TRBJ2-7 | TRBV9 | TGTGCCAGCAGCGTAAAAGGTACCTACGAGCAGTACTTC | CASSVKGTYEQYF
many | - | TRBJ1-5 | TRBV6-1 | TGTGCCAGCAGCCCTCGGGGGGTTAATCAGCCCCAGCATTTT | CASSPRGVNQPQHF
few | TRBD2 | TRBJ2-1 | TRBV5-4 | TGTGCCAGCAGCTTAAGACTAGCGGGAAAGGATGAGCAGTTCTTC | CASSLRLAGKDEQFF
few | - | TRBJ1-6 | TRBV6-2/TRBV6-3 | TGTGCCGGCAGTGCCTATGACCTGTCGGGTTCACCCCTCCACTTT | CAGSAYDLSGSPLHF
many | - | TRBJ2-1 | TRBV5-1 | TGCGCCAGCAGCGGCTGGCGACAGACGCACAATGAGCAGTTCTTC | CASSGWRQTHNEQFF
- | TRBD2 | TRBJ2-5 | TRBV20-1 | TGCAGTGCCTTGTCGACTAGCGGAAGAGAGACCCAGTACTTC | CSALSTSGRETQYF
many | TRBD1 | TRBJ2-7 | TRBV5-8 | TGTGCCAGCAGCTCCTCCGGGACAGGGTACCAGCAGTACTTC | CASSSSGTGYQQYF
few | TRBD1 | TRBJ2-7 | TRBV19 | TGTGCCAGTAGTATGGGGACAGGGACCGAGCAGTACTTC | CASSMGTGTEQYF
many | TRBD2 | TRBJ2-7 | TRBV11-1 | TGTGCCAGCTCCTTCGAGGGAGGGACCTACGAGCAGTACTTC | CASSFEGGTYEQYF
- | TRBD2 | TRBJ2-4 | TRBV30 | TGTGCCTGGAGTGTACCCACAGCGGGAGGGCCCTTAGCCAAAAACATTCAGTACTTC | CAWSVPTAGGPLAKNIQYF